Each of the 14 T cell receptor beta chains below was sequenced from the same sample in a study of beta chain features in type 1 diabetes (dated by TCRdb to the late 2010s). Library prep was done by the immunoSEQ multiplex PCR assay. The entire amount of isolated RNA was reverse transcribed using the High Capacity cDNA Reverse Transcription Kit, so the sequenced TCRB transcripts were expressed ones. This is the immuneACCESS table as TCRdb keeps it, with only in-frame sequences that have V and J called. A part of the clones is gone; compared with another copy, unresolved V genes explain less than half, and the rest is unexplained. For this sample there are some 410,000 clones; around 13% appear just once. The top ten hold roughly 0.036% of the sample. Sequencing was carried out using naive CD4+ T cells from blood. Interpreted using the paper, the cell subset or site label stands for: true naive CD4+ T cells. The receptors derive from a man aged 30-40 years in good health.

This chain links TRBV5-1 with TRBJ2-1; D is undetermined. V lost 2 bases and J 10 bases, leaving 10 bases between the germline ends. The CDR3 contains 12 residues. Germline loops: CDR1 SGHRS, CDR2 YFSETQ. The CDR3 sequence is CASSFMGMEQFF. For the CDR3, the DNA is TGCGCCAGCAGCTTTATGGGTATGGAGCAGTTCTTC.

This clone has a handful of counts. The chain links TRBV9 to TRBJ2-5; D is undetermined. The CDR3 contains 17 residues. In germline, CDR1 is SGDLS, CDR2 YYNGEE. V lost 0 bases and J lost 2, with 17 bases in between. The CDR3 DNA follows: TGTGCCAGCAGCGTAGTTGGCATAACAATTCGGCAAGAGACCCAGTACTTC. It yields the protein CASSVVGITIRQETQYF.

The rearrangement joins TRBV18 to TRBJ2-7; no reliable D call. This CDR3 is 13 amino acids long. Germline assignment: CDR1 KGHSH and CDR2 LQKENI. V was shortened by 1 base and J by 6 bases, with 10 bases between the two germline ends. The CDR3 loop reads CASSPHEGSEQYF. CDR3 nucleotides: TGTGCCAGCTCACCACATGAAGGGTCCGAGCAGTACTTC.

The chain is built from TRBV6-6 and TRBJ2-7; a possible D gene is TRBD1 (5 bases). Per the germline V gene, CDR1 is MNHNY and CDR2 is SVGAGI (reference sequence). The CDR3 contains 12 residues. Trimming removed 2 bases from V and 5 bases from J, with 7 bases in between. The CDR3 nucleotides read TGTGCCAGCAGTTACCCAGGGAACGAGCAGTACGTC. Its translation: CASSYPGNEQYV.

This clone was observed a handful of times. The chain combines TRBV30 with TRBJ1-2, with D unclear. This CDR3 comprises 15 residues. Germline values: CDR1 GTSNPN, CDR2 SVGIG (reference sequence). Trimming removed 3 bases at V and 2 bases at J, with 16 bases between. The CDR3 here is CAWRVAITVNYGYTF. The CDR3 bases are TGTGCCTGGAGAGTAGCTATCACAGTGAACTATGGCTACACCTTC.

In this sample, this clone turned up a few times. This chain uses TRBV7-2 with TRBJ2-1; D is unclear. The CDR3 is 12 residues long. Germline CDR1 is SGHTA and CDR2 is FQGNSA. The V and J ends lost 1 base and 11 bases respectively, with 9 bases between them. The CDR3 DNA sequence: TGTGCCAGCAGCTTAGAGTCTGCTAAGCAGTTCTTC. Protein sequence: CASSLESAKQFF.

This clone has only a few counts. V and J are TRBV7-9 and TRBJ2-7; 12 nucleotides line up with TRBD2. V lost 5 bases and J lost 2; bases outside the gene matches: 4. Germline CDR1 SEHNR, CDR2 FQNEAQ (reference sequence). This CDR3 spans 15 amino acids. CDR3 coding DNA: TGTGCCAGCAGCCCACTAGCGGGGGGAGCCTACGAGCAGTACTTC. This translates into CASSPLAGGAYEQYF. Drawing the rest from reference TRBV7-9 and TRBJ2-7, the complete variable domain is DTGVSQNPRHKITKRGQNVTFRCDPISEHNRLYWYRQTLGQGPEFLTYFQNEAQLEKSRLLSDRFSAERPKGSFSTLEIQRTEQGDSAMYLCASSPLAGGAYEQYFGPGTRLTVT.

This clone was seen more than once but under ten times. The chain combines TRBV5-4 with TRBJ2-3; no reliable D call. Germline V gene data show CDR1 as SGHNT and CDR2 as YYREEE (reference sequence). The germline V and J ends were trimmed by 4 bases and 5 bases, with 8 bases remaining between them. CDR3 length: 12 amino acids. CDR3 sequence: CASSVYGDTQYF. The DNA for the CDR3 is TGTGCCAGCAGCGTCTATGGAGATACGCAGTATTTT.

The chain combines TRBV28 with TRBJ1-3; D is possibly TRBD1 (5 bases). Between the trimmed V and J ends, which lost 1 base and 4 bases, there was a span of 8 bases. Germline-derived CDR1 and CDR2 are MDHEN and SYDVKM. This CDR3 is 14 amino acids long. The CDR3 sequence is CASSLSQGGNTIYF. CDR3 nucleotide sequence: TGTGCCAGCAGTTTATCCCAGGGAGGAAACACCATATATTTT.

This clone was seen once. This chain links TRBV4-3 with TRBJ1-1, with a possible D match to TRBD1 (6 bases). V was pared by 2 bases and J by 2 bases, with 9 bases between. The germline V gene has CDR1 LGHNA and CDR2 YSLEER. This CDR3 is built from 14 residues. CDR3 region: CASSQRTANTEAFF. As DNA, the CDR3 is TGCGCCAGCAGCCAAAGGACAGCTAACACTGAAGCTTTCTTT.

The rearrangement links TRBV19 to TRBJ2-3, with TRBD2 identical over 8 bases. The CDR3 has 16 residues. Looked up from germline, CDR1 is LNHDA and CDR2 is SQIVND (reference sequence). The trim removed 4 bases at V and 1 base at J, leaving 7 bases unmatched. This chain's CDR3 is CASSKRSGGGTDTQYF. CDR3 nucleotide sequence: TGTGCCAGTAGTAAGAGAAGCGGGGGAGGCACAGATACGCAGTATTTT.

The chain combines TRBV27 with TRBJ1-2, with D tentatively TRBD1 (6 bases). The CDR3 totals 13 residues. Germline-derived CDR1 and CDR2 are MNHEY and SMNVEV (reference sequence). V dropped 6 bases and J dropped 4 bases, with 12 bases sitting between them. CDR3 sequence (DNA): TGTGCCAGCAGGTATACAGGGCTCTATGGCTACACCTTC. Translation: CASRYTGLYGYTF.

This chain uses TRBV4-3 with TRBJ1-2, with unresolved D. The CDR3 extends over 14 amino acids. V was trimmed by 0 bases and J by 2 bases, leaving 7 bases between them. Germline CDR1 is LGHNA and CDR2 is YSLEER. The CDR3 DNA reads TGCGCCAGCAGCCAAGATCTGTGGAACTATGGCTACACCTTC. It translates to CASSQDLWNYGYTF.

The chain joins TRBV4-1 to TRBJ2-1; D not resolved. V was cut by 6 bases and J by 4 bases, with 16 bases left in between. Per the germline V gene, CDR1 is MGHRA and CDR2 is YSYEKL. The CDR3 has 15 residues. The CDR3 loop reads CASRHGVFQYNEQFF. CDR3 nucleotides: TGCGCCAGCAGGCATGGGGTTTTTCAGTACAATGAGCAGTTCTTC.